This is a list of T cell receptor beta chains from one sample in a study of blood T cell repertoires in COVID-19. Generated by immunoSEQ multiplex PCR, the TCRdb table keeps only in-frame clones and is missing some. Of 130,000 or so clones listed, roughly 83% are singletons. The specimen was peripheral blood. The receptors here all came from a woman of 80 years or more with acute or convalescent COVID-19. Both conserved end residues are trimmed from each CDR3. The order of the fields is V gene, CDR3 length, J gene, CDR3 protein.

TRBV9	13	TRBJ2-7	ASSPAGTGGVEQY
TRBV9	10	TRBJ1-2	ASSARQGSYT
TRBV2	13	TRBJ1-6	ASSSDRLLGSPLH
TRBV5-4	13	TRBJ2-2	ASSQGNRLTGELF
TRBV19	12	TRBJ1-4	ASTRTPTNEKLF
TRBV18	12	TRBJ2-7	ASSPLDSPYEQY
TRBV12-3/TRBV12-4	10	TRBJ1-2	ASSRTYYGYT
TRBV7-2	14	TRBJ2-7	ASSLGTRGSLDEQY
TRBV2	10	TRBJ1-2	ASKGQVYGYT
TRBV5-1	12	TRBJ2-7	ASSTGALDYEQY
TRBV7-9	12	TRBJ2-7	ASSLVGGPYEQY
TRBV6-4	19	TRBJ2-5	ASSDDANPGQGGPSTETQY
TRBV2	13	TRBJ2-1	ASGGGGTSYNEQF
TRBV6-2/TRBV6-3	10	TRBJ2-7	ASSSQSYEQY
TRBV5-1	11	TRBJ2-3	ASSYGGADTQY
TRBV2	12	TRBJ1-5	ASSQTGGSQPQH
TRBV6-5	10	TRBJ1-2	ASSKQGRGYT
TRBV19	14	TRBJ2-3	ASSPLGGVSTDTQY
TRBV9	15	TRBJ2-2	ASSVTPGQGMAGELF
TRBV10-2	12	TRBJ1-5	ASSVRGGNQPQH
TRBV4-3	12	TRBJ1-3	ASSPTGQGNTIY
TRBV19	13	TRBJ1-3	ASSVGTSSGNTIY
TRBV24-1	12	TRBJ2-1	ATSEGGRGYEQF
TRBV12-3/TRBV12-4	11	TRBJ1-5	ASSQGKEQPQH
TRBV12-3/TRBV12-4	10	TRBJ2-3	ASSPLGDTQY
TRBV6-5	13	TRBJ2-1	ATRETSGAYNEQF
TRBV5-6	11	TRBJ2-3	ASSLAREIKQY
TRBV19	13	TRBJ1-1	ASSIGGQALTEAF
TRBV10-1	13	TRBJ1-2	AKLSRADRVYGYT
TRBV12-3/TRBV12-4	11	TRBJ1-2	ASSLGQGLEVT
TRBV2	12	TRBJ1-1	ASNGQGLNTEAF
TRBV11-3	15	TRBJ2-1	ASSFASGRAGGNEQF
TRBV3-1/TRBV3-2	16	TRBJ2-3	ASSQDKVRNLNTDTQY
TRBV6-5	11	TRBJ1-1	ASRTGTYTEAF
TRBV6-5	13	TRBJ2-6	ASRTQGTGANVLT
TRBV19	13	TRBJ1-2	ASTRNRGSPHGYT
TRBV19	13	TRBJ2-7	ASSTGGTGGYEQY
TRBV19	14	TRBJ1-5	ASSIGDRDQIIPQH
TRBV12-3/TRBV12-4	11	TRBJ1-2	ASSQGIGYGYT
TRBV21-1	17	TRBJ1-5	ASSGKLDNYKDSNQPQH
TRBV9	14	TRBJ1-3	ASSTHVGSAGNTIY
TRBV2	11	TRBJ2-1	ASSEQGYNEQF
TRBV7-2	11	TRBJ1-2	ASSVGTRGGYT
TRBV6-5	12	TRBJ2-5	ASSSGTVQETQY
TRBV4-3	13	TRBJ1-1	ASSQDSGPNTEAF